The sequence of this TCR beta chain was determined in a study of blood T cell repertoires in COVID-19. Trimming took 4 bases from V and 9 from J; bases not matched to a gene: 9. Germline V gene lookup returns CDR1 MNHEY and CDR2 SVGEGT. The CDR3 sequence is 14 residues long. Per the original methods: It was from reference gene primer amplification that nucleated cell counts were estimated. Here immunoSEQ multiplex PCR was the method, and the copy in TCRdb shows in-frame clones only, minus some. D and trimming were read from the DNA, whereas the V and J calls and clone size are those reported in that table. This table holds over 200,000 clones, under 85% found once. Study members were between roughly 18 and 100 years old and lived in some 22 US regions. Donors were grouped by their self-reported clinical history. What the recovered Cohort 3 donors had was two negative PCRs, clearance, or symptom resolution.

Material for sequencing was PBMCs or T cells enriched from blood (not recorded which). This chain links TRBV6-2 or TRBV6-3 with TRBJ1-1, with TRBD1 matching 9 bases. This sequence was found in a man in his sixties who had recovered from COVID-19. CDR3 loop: CASSSSDRGWKAFF. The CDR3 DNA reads TGTGCCAGCAGTTCCTCCGACAGGGGGTGGAAAGCTTTCTTT.